A single T cell receptor (beta chain) is shown here with its context. This specimen belongs to a study of blood T cell repertoires in COVID-19. For the study at large: Sources were T cells, B-cell-depleted T cells, or PBMCs; the material itself was cDNA or gDNA.

The CDR3 totals 19 residues. Trimming took 5 bases from V and 0 from J; bases not matched to a gene: 11. The germline gives CDR1 MNHEY, CDR2 SMNVEV (reference sequence). This table comes from immunoSEQ multiplex PCR, and its TCRdb copy is limited to in-frame clones, with some not included. The table shows 200,000 or so clones, with approximately 84% occurring only once. The source material was peripheral blood. This chain uses TRBV27 with TRBJ2-2, with 11 bases fitting TRBD2. This receptor was obtained from a man aged 50 to 59 who had recovered from COVID-19. CDR3 bases: TGTGCCAGCAGTAGATACGGGACTAGCGGAGCCACGAACACCGGGGAGCTGTTTTTT. Its protein is CASSRYGTSGATNTGELFF.